This T cell receptor (beta chain) was captured in a study of molecular identifiers for immune sequencing clone quantification. A word on this clonotype: Its matching antigen is unknown.

Points from the study as a whole: Sizes of highly expanded clones could be underestimated through identical TCRs sharing a barcode. Spiked Jurkat TCR RNA equal to one cell could reportedly be picked out among some 1 million naive cells.

Input for naive CD8 libraries was about 18,000 to 1,000,000 sorted cells; the RNA fraction used was 10%, 30% or 50%. Germline assignment: CDR1 DFQATT and CDR2 SNEGSKA (reference sequence). Trimming stripped 3 bases from V and 5 bases from J, with 11 bases between. The CDR3 sequence is 12 residues long. Making the bulk TCR libraries relied on previously described methods and listed TCR primers. TCRdb used MiXCR to reprocess the PCR reads, holding one entry per CDR3 protein. The data show some 320,000 distinct CDR3 sequences, 24% seen once. V usage is TRBV20-1 and J usage is TRBJ2-7; D unclear. The sample consisted of naive CD8+ T cells from blood, with Jurkat cell RNA spiked in. Subset in this sample: FACS-sorted CD8+CD4-CCR7+CD45RA+ naive T cells. This sequence originates from a human donor in good health. Some libraries in this study had Jurkat cell RNA spiked in. CDR3 region: CSARDLEDEQYF. CDR3 nucleotide sequence: TGCAGTGCTAGGGACCTAGAGGACGAGCAGTACTTC.